This is a list of T cell receptor beta chains from one sample in a study of blood T cell repertoires in COVID-19. This table comes from immunoSEQ multiplex PCR, and its TCRdb copy is limited to in-frame clones, with some not included. The sample yields about 360,000 clones, 81% seen once. The sequenced material came from peripheral blood. These receptors originate from a human donor with acute or convalescent COVID-19. The donor label of this sample is uncertain. The conserved cysteine and the conserved F or W are not part of the CDR3 here.

v_call	j_call	cdr3_aa
TRBV4-1	TRBJ2-1	ASSQEGRGGNEQF
TRBV7-2	TRBJ2-3	ASSLFVRGATDTQY
TRBV9	TRBJ2-7	ASSVAGTGLVYEQY
TRBV6-5	TRBJ2-1	ASSFLAGSYNEQF
TRBV28	TRBJ2-1	ASSSGAGGYNEQF
TRBV5-6	TRBJ2-2	ASSGVAGELF
TRBV25-1	TRBJ1-4	ASSQPFGGEKLF
TRBV10-1	TRBJ2-2	ASSGGLEIGELF
TRBV15	TRBJ1-3	ATSRTRTASGNTIY
TRBV19	TRBJ1-3	ASSFGAGGNTIY
TRBV5-1	TRBJ2-7	ASREALQGASEQY
TRBV5-1	TRBJ2-5	ASSFLPSGGQETQY
TRBV6-1	TRBJ1-2	ASSEVTGVLGYGYT
TRBV28	TRBJ1-2	ASSTGFHGYT
TRBV5-1	TRBJ1-4	ASSFGGTGGANEKLF
TRBV30	TRBJ1-5	AWASGSNQPQH
TRBV12-3/TRBV12-4	TRBJ2-1	ASSDNEQF
TRBV30	TRBJ1-2	AWSVHGYGYT
TRBV6-1	TRBJ1-4	ASSEAWHREKLF
TRBV7-2	TRBJ1-1	ASNLGDRRTEAF
TRBV28	TRBJ1-2	ASTLGQRGYT
TRBV19	TRBJ1-2	ASSIVGETYGYT
TRBV5-6	TRBJ2-1	ASSLADRYNNEQF